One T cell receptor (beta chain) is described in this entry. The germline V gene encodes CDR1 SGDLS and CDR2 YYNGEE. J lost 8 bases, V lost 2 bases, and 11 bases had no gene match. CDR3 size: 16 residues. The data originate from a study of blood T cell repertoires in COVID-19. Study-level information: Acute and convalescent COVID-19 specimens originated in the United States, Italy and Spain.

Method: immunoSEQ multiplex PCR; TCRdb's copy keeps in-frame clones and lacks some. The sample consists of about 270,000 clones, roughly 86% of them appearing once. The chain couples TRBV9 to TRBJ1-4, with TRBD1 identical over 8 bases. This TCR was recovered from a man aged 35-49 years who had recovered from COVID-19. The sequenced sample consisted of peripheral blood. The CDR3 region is CASSVQPDRGGEKLFF. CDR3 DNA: TGTGCCAGCAGCGTCCAGCCTGACAGGGGAGGCGAAAAACTGTTTTTT.